This entry lists 29 T cell receptor beta chains sequenced from one sample in a study of neurological immune-mediated disorders. In TCRdb, the 5' RACE reads were re-called with MiXCR into one record per CDR3 protein. The profile shows tens of thousands of distinct CDR3 sequences, around 10% of them singletons. The source material was CD4+ T cells from blood. The receptor set was obtained from a woman under 40 with HTLV-1-associated myelopathy (HAM/TSP).

This clonotype was counted ten times or more. V usage is TRBV5-1 and J usage is TRBJ1-1, with a weak D call TRBD1 (5 bases). This CDR3 is built from 15 residues. Germline V CDR1 and CDR2: SGHRS, YFSETQ. Trimming stripped 3 bases from V and 0 bases from J, with 12 bases between. This chain's CDR3 is CASSSSGPLNTEAFF. The CDR3, as DNA: TGCGCCAGCAGCTCGTCGGGACCGCTGAACACTGAAGCTTTCTTT. The full variable domain, its missing parts supplied by reference TRBV5-1 and TRBJ1-1, is KAGVTQTPRYLIKTRGQQVTLSCSPISGHRSVSWYQQTPGQGLQFLFEYFSETQRNKGNFPGRFSGRQFSNSRSEMNVSTLELGDSALYLCASSSSGPLNTEAFFGQGTRLTVV.

This clonotype was detected ten times or more. CDR3 in DNA: TGCAGTGCTAATAAGGGGCTAGGGGCGCACGAGCAGTACTTC. This gives the protein CSANKGLGAHEQYF. This chain links TRBV20-1 with TRBJ2-7; maybe TRBD1 (5 bases). The CDR3 has 14 amino acids. The V gene's germline CDR1 is DFQATT and CDR2 SNEGSKA (reference sequence). V lost 4 bases, J lost 5 bases, and 18 bases lay in between.

In this sample, this clonotype turned up many times. V is TRBV7-8 and J is TRBJ1-1; D unresolved. This CDR3 has 16 residues. Looked up from germline, CDR1 is SGHVS and CDR2 is FQNEAQ. Trimming cost V 3 bases and J 0 bases, with 14 bases left between them. CDR3 bases: TGTGCCAGCAGCTTGGCGCCGGGTACATTGAACACTGAAGCTTTCTTT. The encoded protein is CASSLAPGTLNTEAFF.

This clonotype was seen ten or more times. V is TRBV20-1 and J is TRBJ2-3, with no clear D. Trimming stripped 5 bases from V and 3 bases from J, with 9 bases between. The CDR3 has 12 amino acids. The V gene's germline CDR1 is DFQATT and CDR2 SNEGSKA (reference sequence). The CDR3 DNA is TGCAGTGCTGAACGTGCGACAGATACGCAGTATTTT. It codes for CSAERATDTQYF.

This clonotype occurred many times. This chain connects TRBV20-1 to TRBJ2-3; D remains unclear. Germline lookup yields CDR1 DFQATT and CDR2 SNEGSKA (reference sequence). CDR3 length: 13 residues. V lost 3 bases and J 0 bases, leaving 7 bases between the germline ends. CDR3 amino acids: CSARVSSTDTQYF. Written as DNA, the CDR3 is TGCAGTGCTAGGGTGTCTAGCACAGATACGCAGTATTTT.

In this sample, this clonotype turned up many times. The gene calls are TRBV5-1 and TRBJ2-1, with TRBD2 identical over 14 bases. Germline loops: CDR1 SGHRS, CDR2 YFSETQ. This CDR3 comprises 16 residues. V shed 3 bases, J shed 3 bases, and the junction held 2 bases outside the gene matches. The CDR3 reads CASSSGLAGVYNEQFF. For the CDR3, the DNA is TGCGCCAGCAGCTCGGGACTAGCGGGGGTCTACAATGAGCAGTTCTTC.

This clonotype was seen repeatedly, ten times or more. V is TRBV5-6 and J is TRBJ2-1; the D gene is possibly TRBD2 (5 bases). Trimming removed 5 bases from V and 0 bases from J, with 12 bases in between. Germline CDR1 and CDR2: SGHDT and YYEEEE. The CDR3 extends over 15 amino acids. CDR3 loop: CASRFGVYSYNEQFF. The CDR3, as DNA: TGTGCCAGCAGGTTCGGGGTCTACTCCTACAATGAGCAGTTCTTC.

This clonotype was seen only a few times. The gene calls are TRBV18 and TRBJ1-1; weak D call: TRBD1 (5 bases). V shed 1 base and J shed 3 bases, with 9 bases lying between them. The V gene's germline CDR1 is KGHSH and CDR2 LQKENI. The CDR3 is 14 amino acids. The chain's CDR3 is CASSPREGHTEAFF. The CDR3 nucleotides are TGTGCCAGCTCACCACGTGAGGGGCACACTGAAGCTTTCTTT.

In this sample, this clonotype turned up many times. The chain employs TRBV20-1 and TRBJ1-1, with 11 bases that match TRBD1. Germline V gives CDR1 DFQATT, CDR2 SNEGSKA (reference sequence). The CDR3 covers 13 residues. The CDR3, as DNA: TGCAGGGGGGGGACAGGGGGTAACACTGAAGCTTTCTTT. Translating it yields CRGGTGGNTEAFF.

The sample holds many counts of this clonotype. The chain is built from TRBV7-9 and TRBJ2-7; 8 nucleotides agree with TRBD2. V lost 2 bases, J lost 0 bases, and 3 bases stayed unmatched. The CDR3 extends over 15 amino acids. CDR1 and CDR2 (germline): SEHNR, FQNEAQ (reference sequence). As DNA, the CDR3 is TGTGCCAGCAGCTTAACGGGGGGGAGCTCCTACGAGCAGTACTTC. Protein product: CASSLTGGSSYEQYF.

This clonotype was recorded many times. The chain couples TRBV7-9 to TRBJ1-6; 9 nucleotides align to TRBD1. The germline CDR1 and CDR2 sequences are SEHNR and FQNEAQ (reference sequence). After removal of 5 bases from V and 3 bases from J, the junction contained 5 bases not matched to a gene. This CDR3 comprises 16 residues. The CDR3 nucleotides read TGTGCCAGCAGCGTCGGGACAGGGTTCTATAATTCACCCCTCCACTTT. Encoded protein: CASSVGTGFYNSPLHF.

This clonotype was picked up many times. The chain carries TRBV11-2 and TRBJ2-3, with D maybe TRBD1 (6 bases). The germline V gene encodes CDR1 SGHAT and CDR2 FQNNGV. Trimming took off 1 base at V and 6 bases at J, with 23 bases between the two ends. The CDR3 extends over 18 amino acids. For the CDR3, the DNA is TGTGCCAGCAGCTTAGCCCAAACATGGAGGTTAGGGGGTGATACGCAGTATTTT. Translation: CASSLAQTWRLGGDTQYF.

This clonotype was counted many times. This rearrangement joins TRBV12-3 or TRBV12-4 to TRBJ2-3; maybe TRBD1 (6 bases). The CDR3 consists of 16 residues. V was cut by 3 bases and J by 4 bases, with 17 bases left in between. CDR3 in amino acids: CASSFLLQGSADTQYF. The CDR3 region has the DNA TGTGCCAGCAGTTTCCTTTTACAGGGTAGCGCAGATACGCAGTATTTT.

This clonotype has a count of ten or more. The chain couples TRBV4-1 to TRBJ2-2; D tentatively reads TRBD1 or TRBD2 (6 bases each). The V gene's germline CDR1 is MGHRA and CDR2 YSYEKL. The CDR3 has 24 residues. V lost 4 bases, J lost 5 bases, and 41 bases lay in between. The CDR3 sequence: CASSRDTHRGLNLRDLRGTGELFF. The CDR3 DNA sequence: TGCGCCAGCAGCCGAGATACCCATCGGGGGCTAAATCTGAGGGACCTACGGGGGACCGGGGAGCTGTTTTTT.

This clonotype was observed at least ten times. This chain links TRBV5-1 with TRBJ2-3; 9 nucleotides align to TRBD2. V trimming: 1 base; J trimming: 0 bases; junction bases outside the gene matches: 6. CDR3 length: 17 residues. From germline, CDR1 is SGHRS and CDR2 YFSETQ. The CDR3 bases are TGCGCCAGCAGCTTGCCTAGCGGGGCTTCTAGCACAGATACGCAGTATTTT. It is translated as CASSLPSGASSTDTQYF. Variable domain in full (rest from reference TRBV5-1 and TRBJ2-3): KAGVTQTPRYLIKTRGQQVTLSCSPISGHRSVSWYQQTPGQGLQFLFEYFSETQRNKGNFPGRFSGRQFSNSRSEMNVSTLELGDSALYLCASSLPSGASSTDTQYFGPGTRLTVL.

The rearrangement uses TRBV3-1 and TRBJ2-4; D gene ambiguous. With 7 bases removed from V and 7 bases from J, the gap between germline ends came to 14 bases. There are 13 residues in the CDR3. Germline V lookup: CDR1 LGHDT, CDR2 YNNKEL (reference sequence). CDR3 residues: CASTRTKENIQYF. The CDR3, as DNA: TGTGCCAGCACGCGTACTAAAGAGAACATTCAGTACTTC.

This clonotype was counted at least ten times. The chain uses TRBV6-5 and TRBJ2-7, with no clear D. The V end was cut by 8 bases, the J end by 2 bases, with 13 bases between. The CDR3 totals 13 residues. CDR1 is MNHEY and CDR2 is SVGAGI in the germline V gene. The CDR3 loop is CASGKIATYEQYF. Here the CDR3 DNA reads TGTGCCAGCGGGAAGATAGCAACCTACGAGCAGTACTTC.

By sample share, this clonotype is medium-sized. One end of the junction fails to match germline, which may point to a read error. The J gene is TRBJ1-1, the V gene TRBV12-3 or TRBV12-4; TRBD1 aligns across 7 bases. The CDR3 runs 12 residues. CDR3 loop: CASSFTTGLPPF. CDR3 sequence (DNA): TGTGCCAGCAGTTTCACGACAGGGCTACCTCCCTTT.

This clonotype was counted many times. The chain employs TRBV27 and TRBJ2-3; 13 positions match TRBD2. The V and J ends lost 5 bases and 5 bases, in that order; junction bases with no gene match: 4. From germline, CDR1 is MNHEY and CDR2 SMNVEV (reference sequence). The CDR3 runs 15 residues. CDR3 nucleotides: TGTGCCAGCAGTAGACGACTAGCGGGGGGAGATACGCAGTATTTT. This gives the protein CASSRRLAGGDTQYF.

The rearrangement links TRBV20-1 to TRBJ2-5; D might be TRBD1 (6 bases). Germline V CDR1 and CDR2: DFQATT, SNEGSKA (reference sequence). The CDR3 spans 14 residues. The V and J ends lost 2 bases and 2 bases respectively, with 12 bases between them. In DNA form, the CDR3 reads TGCAGTGCTAGATCCGGGACAACACAAGAGACCCAGTACTTC. Amino acids: CSARSGTTQETQYF.

There are many counts of this clonotype. A much larger clone differs from this one at a single base, so this may be a read error. This chain connects TRBV2 to TRBJ2-3; D is unclear. The CDR3 has 11 residues. V lost 6 bases and J lost 2, with 3 bases in between. Germline CDR1 is SNHLY and CDR2 is FYNNEI. CDR3: CASRNTDTQYF. The CDR3 nucleotides are TGTGCCAGCAGGAACACAGATACGCAGTATTTT.

This clonotype was counted many times. This chain uses TRBV14 with TRBJ2-1; 12 bases are a match to TRBD2. Trimming took 3 bases from V and 6 from J; bases not matched to a gene: 9. This CDR3 comprises 17 residues. Germline V gene sequence: CDR1 SGHDN, CDR2 FVKESK. CDR3 sequence (DNA): TGTGCCAGCAGCCAGTTCGCCGGGACTAGCGGGTCCAATGAGCAGTTCTTC. Its protein product is CASSQFAGTSGSNEQFF.

This clonotype was counted ten times or more. The chain joins TRBV5-1 to TRBJ1-2, with D maybe TRBD1 (6 bases). The V gene lost 5 bases and the J gene lost 2 bases, with 10 bases spanning the gap. Germline V gene sequence: CDR1 SGHRS, CDR2 YFSETQ. This CDR3 has 13 amino acids. CDR3 coding DNA: TGCGCCAGCAGTTACGACAGGAACTATGGCTACACCTTC. This gives the protein CASSYDRNYGYTF.

A word on this clonotype: A read error may account for a junction end that differs from germline. The chain links TRBV20-1 to TRBJ2-7; D may match TRBD1 or TRBD2 (7 bases each). The germline CDR1 and CDR2 sequences are DFQATT and SNEGSKA (reference sequence). The CDR3 is 14 amino acids. The CDR3 loop reads CSAWGGQPSYEQYF. The DNA of the CDR3 is TGCAGTGCCTGGGGGGGACAGCCCTCCTACGAGCAGTACTTT.

This clonotype has a count of ten or more. The V call is TRBV10-3, the J call TRBJ1-6, with D hard to call. With 3 bases removed from V and 9 bases from J, the gap between germline ends came to 12 bases. Germline values: CDR1 ENHRY, CDR2 SYGVKD. This CDR3 has 14 amino acids. In nucleotides, the CDR3 is TGTGCCATCAGTGACGCCTTATACAGTTCACCCCTCCACTTT. This encodes CAISDALYSSPLHF.

In this sample, this clonotype turned up many times. The chain combines TRBV5-1 with TRBJ1-2; D possibly corresponds to TRBD1 (6 bases). The length of the CDR3 is 14 residues. V was trimmed by 2 bases and J by 8 bases, leaving 16 bases between them. The germline gives CDR1 SGHRS, CDR2 YFSETQ. CDR3 in DNA: TGCGCCAGCAGCTTATCTGGGGGGCCTGGCGGCTACACCTTC. Translation: CASSLSGGPGGYTF.

Ten or more counts support this clonotype. CDR3 sequence reads: CASSSGTGGPPNYGYTF. In DNA form, the CDR3 reads TGTGCCAGCAGTTCCGGGACAGGGGGCCCTCCTAACTATGGCTACACCTTC. The rearrangement links TRBV11-3 to TRBJ1-2, with TRBD1 matching 12 bases. Germline assignment: CDR1 SGHNT and CDR2 YENEEA. With V trimmed by 6 bases and J by 0 bases, 8 bases remained unmatched. The CDR3 runs 17 residues.

This chain joins TRBV7-6 and TRBJ2-1; TRBD2 matches 12 bases. Germline CDR1 SGHVS, CDR2 FNYEAQ. The CDR3 loop spans 15 amino acids. After removal of 1 base from V and 6 bases from J, the junction contained 1 base not matched to a gene. CDR3: CASSLGTSGTNEQFF. The CDR3 bases are TGTGCCAGCAGCTTAGGGACTAGCGGGACCAATGAGCAGTTCTTC.

This clonotype was observed many times. V usage is TRBV10-3 and J usage is TRBJ2-1; TRBD2 aligns across 9 bases. The J segment lost 6 bases and the V segment lost 6 bases, leaving 6 bases of the junction unmatched. Germline CDR1 is ENHRY and CDR2 is SYGVKD. The length of the CDR3 is 14 residues. CDR3 DNA: TGTGCCATCAGGAGCGGGGGGCCAGTCAATGAGCAGTTCTTC. Amino acids: CAIRSGGPVNEQFF.